This passage covers 8 T cell receptor beta chains from one sample sequenced in a study of early T cells in non-severe SARS-CoV-2 infection. TCRdb passed the 5' RACE reads through MiXCR, listing each CDR3 protein once. There are fewer than 100,000 distinct CDR3 sequences in the sample; around 5.6% occur only once, and about 7.8% lies in the top ten. Sequencing used whole blood. Receptors originate from an adult who was a healthcare worker with PCR-confirmed SARS-CoV-2 infection or an uninfected control (not recorded which).

This clonotype came up a few times. V usage is TRBV5-6 and J usage is TRBJ1-2; D not certain. This CDR3 is 13 amino acids long. Germline CDR1 reads SGHDT; CDR2 reads YYEEEE. V was pared by 1 base and J by 1 base, with 5 bases between. Here the CDR3 DNA reads TGTGCCAGCAGCTTGAGGAATAACTATGGCTACACCTTC. Translating gives CASSLRNNYGYTF.

This CDR3 reads CASSEGGIGTDTQYF. CDR3 DNA sequence: TGTGCCAGCAGTGAAGGGGGAATCGGCACAGATACGCAGTATTTT. The genes are TRBV6-1 and TRBJ2-3, with no clear D. The CDR3 is made up of 15 amino acids. CDR1 is MNHNS, CDR2 SASEGT, per germline. V was cut by 1 base and J by 1 base, with 9 bases left in between.

This clonotype was seen repeatedly, ten times or more. The rearrangement uses TRBV30 and TRBJ1-5; 7 bases agree with TRBD1. CDR3 size: 15 residues. CDR1 GTSNPN and CDR2 SVGIG come from the germline V gene (reference sequence). V shed 5 bases, J shed 6 bases, and the junction held 13 bases outside the gene matches. CDR3 sequence: CAWQSGTDLRQPQHF. The DNA for the CDR3 is TGTGCCTGGCAATCCGGGACAGATCTTCGTCAGCCCCAGCATTTT.

This clonotype was seen ten or more times. The chain has TRBV5-1 and TRBJ2-7; D is ambiguous. Germline-derived CDR1 and CDR2 are SGHRS and YFSETQ. V was shortened by 0 bases and J by 7 bases, with 14 bases between the two germline ends. This CDR3 spans 14 amino acids. CDR3 nucleotide sequence: TGCGCCAGCAGCTTGGTTGGCGGTTGGGAAGAGCAGTACTTC. Its protein product is CASSLVGGWEEQYF.

This clonotype was found many times. This chain joins TRBV11-2 and TRBJ2-1, with 15 bases that match TRBD2. This CDR3 region has 18 residues. The J segment lost 5 bases and the V segment lost 3 bases, leaving 8 bases of the junction unmatched. CDR1 is SGHAT, CDR2 FQNNGV, per germline. The CDR3 spells CASSLGLAGGRANNEQFF. The CDR3, as DNA: TGTGCCAGCAGCTTGGGACTAGCGGGAGGACGAGCTAACAATGAGCAGTTCTTC.

In this sample, this clonotype turned up a few times. The V call is TRBV20-1, the J call TRBJ1-1; D is unclear. CDR1 and CDR2 from the germline V gene are DFQATT and SNEGSKA (reference sequence). The CDR3 is made up of 11 amino acids. Trimming pared 6 bases from V and 6 bases from J, leaving 11 bases between. In nucleotides, the CDR3 is TGCAGTGCCAGAACGCCAGCTGAAGCTTTCTTT. Its protein is CSARTPAEAFF.

This clonotype was counted many times. This chain joins TRBV6-2 or TRBV6-3 and TRBJ2-2, with D perhaps TRBD2 (6 bases). V shed 7 bases and J shed 6 bases, with 12 bases lying between them. This CDR3 has 13 residues. Germline V gene sequence: CDR1 MNHEY, CDR2 SVGEGT. Here the CDR3 DNA reads TGTGCCAGCAAAGTACGGAGGGCCGGGGAGCTGTTTTTT. Amino acid sequence: CASKVRRAGELFF.

This clonotype was detected many times. This chain connects TRBV28 to TRBJ1-4; the match to TRBD1 covers 9 bases. J lost 5 bases, V lost 1 base, and 5 bases had no gene match. CDR1 is MDHEN and CDR2 is SYDVKM in the germline V gene. The CDR3 spans 16 residues. The CDR3 protein is CASSLLRGTGNEKLFF. CDR3 DNA sequence: TGTGCCAGCAGTTTATTACGGGGGACAGGGAATGAAAAACTGTTTTTT.